This T cell receptor beta chain was retrieved from a study of patients and donors after allogeneic stem cell transplantation. This CDR3 has 15 residues. Losses at the gene ends were 2 bases for V and 6 bases for J; bases not matched to a gene: 6. Germline assignment: CDR1 SGHRS and CDR2 YFSETQ. Each CDR3 protein is one row after TCRdb ran MiXCR on the RT-PCR reads. The repertoire has approximately 160,000 distinct CDR3 sequences, about 29% of them found once; the top ten carry around 3.2%. The sequence was obtained from a human donor who was either an allogeneic HSCT recipient or a stem cell or donor lymphocyte infusion donor (not recorded which). It is not recorded whose cells these are; they may come from a transplant donor. This chain connects TRBV5-1 to TRBJ2-2; 8 bases match TRBD1. The sample comprised blood, either unsorted or a sorted T cell fraction (not recorded which). The CDR3 is CASSLSTGEAGELFF. The CDR3 region has the DNA TGCGCCAGCAGCTTATCGACAGGGGAGGCCGGGGAGCTGTTTTTT.